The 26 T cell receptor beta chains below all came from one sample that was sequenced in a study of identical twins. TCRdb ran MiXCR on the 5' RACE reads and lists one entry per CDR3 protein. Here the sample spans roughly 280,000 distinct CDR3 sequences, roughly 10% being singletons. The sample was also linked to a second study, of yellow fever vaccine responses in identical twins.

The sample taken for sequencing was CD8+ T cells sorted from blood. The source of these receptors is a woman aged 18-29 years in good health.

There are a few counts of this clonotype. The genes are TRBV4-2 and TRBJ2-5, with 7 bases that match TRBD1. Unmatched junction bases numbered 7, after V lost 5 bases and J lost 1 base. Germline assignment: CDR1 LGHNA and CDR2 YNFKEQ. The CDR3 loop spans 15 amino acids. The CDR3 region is CASSKNGTVQETQYF. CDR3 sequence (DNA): TGTGCCAGCAGCAAGAACGGGACAGTCCAAGAGACCCAGTACTTC.

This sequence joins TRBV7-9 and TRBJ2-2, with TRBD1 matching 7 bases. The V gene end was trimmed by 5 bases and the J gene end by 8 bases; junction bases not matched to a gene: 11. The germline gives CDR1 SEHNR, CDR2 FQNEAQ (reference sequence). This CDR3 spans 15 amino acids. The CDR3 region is CASSRGTASAGELFF. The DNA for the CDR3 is TGTGCCAGCAGCCGAGGGACAGCCAGTGCGGGGGAGCTGTTTTTT.

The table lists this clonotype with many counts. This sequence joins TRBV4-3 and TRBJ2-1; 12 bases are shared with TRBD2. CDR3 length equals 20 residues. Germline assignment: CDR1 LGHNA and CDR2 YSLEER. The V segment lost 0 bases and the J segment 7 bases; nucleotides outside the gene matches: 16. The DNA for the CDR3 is TGCGCCAGCAGCCAAGATCGGCTAGCGGGAGGGCCTAGGGTTCAAAATGAGCAGTTCTTC. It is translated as CASSQDRLAGGPRVQNEQFF.

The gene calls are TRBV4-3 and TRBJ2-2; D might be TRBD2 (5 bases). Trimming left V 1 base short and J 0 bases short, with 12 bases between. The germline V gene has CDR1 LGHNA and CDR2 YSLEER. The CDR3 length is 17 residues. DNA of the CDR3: TGCGCCAGCAGCCAAGGAGTAGGAGGATCGAACACCGGGGAGCTGTTTTTT. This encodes CASSQGVGGSNTGELFF.

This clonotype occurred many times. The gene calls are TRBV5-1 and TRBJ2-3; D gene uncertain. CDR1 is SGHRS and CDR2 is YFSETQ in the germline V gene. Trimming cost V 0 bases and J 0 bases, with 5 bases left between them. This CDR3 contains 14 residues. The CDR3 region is CASSLAQSTDTQYF. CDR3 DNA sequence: TGCGCCAGCAGCTTGGCCCAGAGCACAGATACGCAGTATTTT.

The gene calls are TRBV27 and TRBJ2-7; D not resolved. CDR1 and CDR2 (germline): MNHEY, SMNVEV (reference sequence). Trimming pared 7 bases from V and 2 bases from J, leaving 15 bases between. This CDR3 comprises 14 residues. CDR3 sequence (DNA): TGTGCCAGCATCGGAAGCGACCCCACCTACGAGCAGTACTTC. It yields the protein CASIGSDPTYEQYF.

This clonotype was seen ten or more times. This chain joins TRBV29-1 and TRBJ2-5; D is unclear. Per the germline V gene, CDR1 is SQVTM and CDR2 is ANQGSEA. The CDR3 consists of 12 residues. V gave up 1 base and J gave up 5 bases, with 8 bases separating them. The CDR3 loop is CSVEARWETQYF. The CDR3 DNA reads TGCAGCGTTGAAGCCCGATGGGAGACCCAGTACTTC.

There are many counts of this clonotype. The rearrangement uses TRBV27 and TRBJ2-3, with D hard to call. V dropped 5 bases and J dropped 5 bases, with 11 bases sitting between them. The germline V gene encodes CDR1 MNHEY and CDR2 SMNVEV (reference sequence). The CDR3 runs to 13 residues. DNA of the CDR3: TGTGCCAGCAGTATACATTCAAGAGATACGCAGTATTTT. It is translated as CASSIHSRDTQYF.

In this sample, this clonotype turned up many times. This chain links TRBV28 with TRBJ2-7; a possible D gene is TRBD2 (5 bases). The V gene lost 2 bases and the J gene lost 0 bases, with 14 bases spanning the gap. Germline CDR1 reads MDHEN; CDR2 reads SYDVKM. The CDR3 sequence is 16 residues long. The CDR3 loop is CASSLQRRISSYEQYF. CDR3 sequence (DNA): TGTGCCAGCAGTTTACAGCGGCGCATCAGCTCCTACGAGCAGTACTTC.

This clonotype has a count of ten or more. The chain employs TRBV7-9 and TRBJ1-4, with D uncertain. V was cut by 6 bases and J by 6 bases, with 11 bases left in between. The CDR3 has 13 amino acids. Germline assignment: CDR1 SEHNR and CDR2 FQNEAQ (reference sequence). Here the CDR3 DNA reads TGTGCCAGCAGAGGGAGGTACCATGAAAAACTGTTTTTT. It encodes CASRGRYHEKLFF.

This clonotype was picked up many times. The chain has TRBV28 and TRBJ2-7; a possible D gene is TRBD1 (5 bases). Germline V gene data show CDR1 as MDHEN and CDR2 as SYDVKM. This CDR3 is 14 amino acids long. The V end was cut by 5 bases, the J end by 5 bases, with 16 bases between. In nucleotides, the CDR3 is TGTGCCAGCAGTGTCGGATGGGGCCGCCACGAGCAGTACTTC. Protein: CASSVGWGRHEQYF.

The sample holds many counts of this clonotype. CDR3 amino acids: CASSPPDRSSYEQYF. For the CDR3, the DNA is TGTGCCAGCAGCCCCCCTGACAGGAGCTCCTACGAGCAGTACTTC. The chain combines TRBV7-9 with TRBJ2-7, with D possibly being TRBD1 (6 bases). Trimming stripped 5 bases from V and 0 bases from J, with 14 bases between. Germline-derived CDR1 and CDR2 are SEHNR and FQNEAQ (reference sequence). CDR3 size: 15 residues.

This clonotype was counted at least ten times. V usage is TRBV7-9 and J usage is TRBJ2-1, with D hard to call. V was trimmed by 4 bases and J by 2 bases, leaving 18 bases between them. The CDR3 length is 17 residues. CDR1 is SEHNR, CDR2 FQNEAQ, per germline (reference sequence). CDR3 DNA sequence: TGTGCCAGCAGCTCCAACCTCTACCCCAAGCCCTACAATGAGCAGTTCTTC. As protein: CASSSNLYPKPYNEQFF.

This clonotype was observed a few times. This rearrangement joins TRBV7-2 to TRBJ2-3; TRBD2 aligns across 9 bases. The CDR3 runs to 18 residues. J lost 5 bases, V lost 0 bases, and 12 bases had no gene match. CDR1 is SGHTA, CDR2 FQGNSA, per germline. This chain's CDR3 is CASSLAGPRGGFGDTQYF. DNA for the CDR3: TGTGCCAGCAGCTTAGCGGGACCGCGGGGGGGGTTTGGAGATACGCAGTATTTT.

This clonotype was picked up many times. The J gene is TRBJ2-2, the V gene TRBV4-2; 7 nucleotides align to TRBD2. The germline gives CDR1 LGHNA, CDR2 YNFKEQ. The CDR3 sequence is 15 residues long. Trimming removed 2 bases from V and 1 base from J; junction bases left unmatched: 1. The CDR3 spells CASSQPSGNTGELFF. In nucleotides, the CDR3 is TGTGCCAGCAGCCAACCTAGCGGGAACACCGGGGAGCTGTTTTTT.

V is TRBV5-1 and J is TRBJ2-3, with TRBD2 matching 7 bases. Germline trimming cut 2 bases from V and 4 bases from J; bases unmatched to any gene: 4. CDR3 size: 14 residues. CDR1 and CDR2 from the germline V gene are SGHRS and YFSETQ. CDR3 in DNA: TGCGCCAGCAGCTTAGGGGACTACTCAGATACGCAGTATTTT. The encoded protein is CASSLGDYSDTQYF.

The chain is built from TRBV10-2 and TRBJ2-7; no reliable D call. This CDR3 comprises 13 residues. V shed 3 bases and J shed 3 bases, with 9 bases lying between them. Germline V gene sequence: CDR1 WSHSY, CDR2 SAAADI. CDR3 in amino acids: CASSDRARYEQYF. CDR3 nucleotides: TGCGCCAGCAGTGATCGTGCGCGCTACGAGCAGTACTTC.

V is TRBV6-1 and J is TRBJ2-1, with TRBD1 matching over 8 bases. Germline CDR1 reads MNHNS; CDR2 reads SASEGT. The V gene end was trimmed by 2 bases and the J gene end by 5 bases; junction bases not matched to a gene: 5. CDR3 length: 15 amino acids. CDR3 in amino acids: CASSELQGGHNEQFF. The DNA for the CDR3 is TGTGCCAGCAGTGAATTACAGGGGGGCCACAATGAGCAGTTCTTC.

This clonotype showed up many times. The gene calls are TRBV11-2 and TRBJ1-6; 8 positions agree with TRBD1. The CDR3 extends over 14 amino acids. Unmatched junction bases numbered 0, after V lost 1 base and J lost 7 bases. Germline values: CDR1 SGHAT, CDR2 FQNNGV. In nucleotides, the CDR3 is TGTGCCAGCAGCTTAGGGACAGGGAATTCACCCCTCCACTTT. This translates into CASSLGTGNSPLHF.

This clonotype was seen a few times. CDR3: CASSYWDWTSYEQYF. The CDR3 DNA follows: TGTGCCAGCAGTTACTGGGACTGGACATCCTACGAGCAGTACTTC. This chain uses TRBV6-5 with TRBJ2-7; D perhaps matches TRBD2 (6 bases). The V end lost 1 base, the J end lost 1 base, and 11 bases lay between the germline ends. Germline V gives CDR1 MNHEY, CDR2 SVGAGI. This CDR3 is 15 amino acids long.

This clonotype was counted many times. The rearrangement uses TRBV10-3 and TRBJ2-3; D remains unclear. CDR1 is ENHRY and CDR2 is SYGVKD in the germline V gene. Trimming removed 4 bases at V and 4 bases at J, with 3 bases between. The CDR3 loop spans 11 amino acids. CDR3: CAISGPDTQYF. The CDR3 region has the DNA TGTGCCATCAGTGGCCCAGATACGCAGTATTTT.

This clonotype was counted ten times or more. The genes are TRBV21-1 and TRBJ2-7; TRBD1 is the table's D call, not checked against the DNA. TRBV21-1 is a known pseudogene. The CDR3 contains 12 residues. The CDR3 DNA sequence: TGTGCCAGCAGGGACAAAGCCTACGAGCAGTACTTC. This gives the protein CASRDKAYEQYF.

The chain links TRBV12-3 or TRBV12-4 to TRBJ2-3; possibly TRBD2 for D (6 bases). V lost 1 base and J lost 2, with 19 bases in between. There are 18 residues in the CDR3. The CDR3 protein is CASSLGGPLAQHTDTQYF. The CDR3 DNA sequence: TGTGCCAGCAGTTTAGGGGGTCCTCTAGCGCAACACACAGATACGCAGTATTTT.

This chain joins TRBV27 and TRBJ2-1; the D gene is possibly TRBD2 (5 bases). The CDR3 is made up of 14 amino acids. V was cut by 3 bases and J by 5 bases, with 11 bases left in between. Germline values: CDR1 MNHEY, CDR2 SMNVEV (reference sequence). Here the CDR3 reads CASSFRGFHNEQFF. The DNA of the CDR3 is TGTGCCAGCAGTTTTCGGGGTTTTCACAATGAGCAGTTCTTC.

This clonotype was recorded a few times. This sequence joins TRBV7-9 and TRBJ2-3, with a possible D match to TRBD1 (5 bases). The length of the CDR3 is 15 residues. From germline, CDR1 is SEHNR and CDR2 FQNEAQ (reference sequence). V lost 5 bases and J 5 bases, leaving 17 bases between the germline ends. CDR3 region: CASSLSTVLGDTQYF. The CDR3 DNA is TGTGCCAGCAGCCTGTCGACAGTGCTAGGAGATACGCAGTATTTT.

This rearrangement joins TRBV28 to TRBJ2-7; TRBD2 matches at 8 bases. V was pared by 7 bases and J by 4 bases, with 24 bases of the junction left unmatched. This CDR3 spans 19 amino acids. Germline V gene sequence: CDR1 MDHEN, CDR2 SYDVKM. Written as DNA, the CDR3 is TGTGCCAGCACCCAAGGGGGGAGAGTATGGCGGGAGGTGGTGTACGAGCAGTACTTC. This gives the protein CASTQGGRVWREVVYEQYF.